Below, one T cell receptor beta chain is given with its context. A junction end diverges from the germline sequence, so it may reflect a read error. These data belong to a study of CD8+CD57+ T cells in acquired aplastic anemia. Genomic DNA, serving as template, underwent TCR beta VDJ and CDR3 profiling. One entry per CDR3 protein results from TCRdb running MiXCR on the reads. The sample records some 180,000 distinct CDR3 sequences, around half being singletons. The germline V gene has CDR1 ENHRY and CDR2 SYGVKD. This CDR3 spans 15 amino acids. The sample consisted of sorted CD4+, CD8+, or CD8+CD57+ T cells (not recorded which) from PBMCs. This clonotype was sampled from a human donor in good health. The chain recombines TRBV10-3 with TRBJ1-6; 8 bases line up with TRBD1. The CDR3 spells CASSYQGAGTSPLHF. The DNA of the CDR3 is TGTGCCAGCAGTTACCAGGGGGCAGGGACTTCACCCCTCCACTTT.